These T cell receptor beta chains were read from a single sample in a study of T cells in Graves' hyperthyroidism and ophthalmopathy. MiXCR, applied by TCRdb to the multiplex PCR reads, yields one record per CDR3 protein. The table shows 300,000 to 400,000 distinct CDR3 sequences, with around 20% occurring only once. Sequencing was done on a sample of blood. The origin of the receptors is a man between 18 and 35 years old with Graves' ophthalmopathy. CDR3s include the opening cysteine and the closing phenylalanine or tryptophan. A D gene is named only where the DNA matches it firmly. Size is omitted from some rows. Given values are once, few, many or a class for expanded clones.

J gene	V gene	clone size	D gene	CDR3 protein	CDR3 DNA
TRBJ2-3	TRBV6-1	few	TRBD2	CASKPGTSGGGTDTQYF	TGTGCCAGCAAACCCGGGACTAGCGGGGGGGGCACAGATACGCAGTATTTT
TRBJ1-1	TRBV19	.	.	CASSIGWQMNTEAFF	TGTGCCAGTAGTATAGGGTGGCAGATGAACACTGAAGCTTTCTTT
TRBJ1-1	TRBV28	.	TRBD1	CASSPGTGQDEAFF	TGTGCCAGCAGTCCCGGGACAGGGCAGGATGAAGCTTTCTTT
TRBJ2-1	TRBV14	.	TRBD1	CASSQGQGVVRAQFF	TGTGCCAGCAGCCAAGGACAGGGCGTCGTAAGAGCGCAGTTCTTC
TRBJ1-2	TRBV5-1	.	.	CASLPGPWEGGYTF	TGCGCCAGCCTCCCGGGACCCTGGGAGGGTGGCTACACCTTC
TRBJ2-1	TRBV7-7	many	.	CASSLEVGQFNEQFF	TGTGCTAGCAGCTTAGAAGTGGGGCAGTTCAATGAGCAGTTCTTC
TRBJ1-1	TRBV20-1	many	.	CSAPIPLNTEAFF	TGCAGTGCACCCATACCGTTGAACACTGAAGCTTTCTTT
TRBJ2-3	TRBV6-1	.	.	CASAPRSYSTDTQYF	TGTGCCAGCGCCCCTCGTAGCTATAGCACAGATACGCAGTATTTT
TRBJ1-6	TRBV2	.	TRBD1	CASSLQGAASPLHF	TGTGCCAGCAGTCTACAGGGGGCGGCCTCACCCCTCCACTTT
TRBJ2-2	TRBV10-3	.	TRBD2	CAISEGTGGADTGELFF	TGTGCCATCAGTGAAGGAACGGGGGGGGCCGACACCGGGGAGCTGTTTTTT
TRBJ2-7	TRBV28	many	TRBD1	CASSSGTGGFGEQYF	TGTGCCAGCAGTTCCGGGACAGGGGGTTTCGGCGAGCAGTACTTC
TRBJ2-1	TRBV5-1	many	.	CASSLMVYNEQFF	TGCGCCAGCAGCCTCATGGTATACAATGAGCAGTTCTTC
TRBJ2-7	TRBV14	.	.	CASSQGGRLLAHREQYF	TGTGCCAGCAGCCAAGGGGGGAGGCTTCTGGCCCATCGAGAGCAGTACTTC
TRBJ1-5	TRBV2	many	.	CASSANPSVPQHF	TGTGCCAGCAGTGCGAATCCAAGTGTACCCCAGCATTTT
TRBJ2-5	TRBV5-1	few	.	CASAHEQGRGAETQYF	TGCGCCAGCGCGCACGAACAGGGACGGGGAGCGGAGACCCAGTACTTC
TRBJ2-3	TRBV5-1	many	.	CASSPGQFEDTQYF	TGCGCCAGCAGCCCCGGACAGTTTGAAGATACGCAGTATTTT
TRBJ2-2	TRBV11-2	few	.	CASSLVGGENTGELFF	TGTGCCAGCAGCTTAGTCGGGGGCGAAAACACCGGGGAGCTGTTTTTT
TRBJ2-2	TRBV20-1	.	.	CSARAPWGENTGELFF	TGCAGTGCTAGAGCCCCGTGGGGGGAGAACACCGGGGAGCTGTTTTTT
TRBJ1-1	TRBV28	many	.	CASSPWTSATEAFF	TGTGCCAGCAGTCCTTGGACATCGGCTACTGAAGCTTTCTTT
TRBJ2-5	TRBV20-1	.	TRBD2	CSAGFSGRTQETQYF	TGCAGTGCTGGATTTAGCGGGAGAACTCAAGAGACCCAGTACTTC
TRBJ2-1	TRBV10-1	.	.	CASSDSVYNEQFF	TGCGCCAGCAGTGATTCAGTATACAATGAGCAGTTCTTC
TRBJ1-1	TRBV6-1	many	.	CASSDLRQTTEAFF	TGTGCCAGCAGTGATCTTCGACAGACCACTGAAGCTTTCTTT
TRBJ2-2	TRBV5-1	many	TRBD2	CASTDSGGHTGELFF	TGCGCCAGCACCGATAGCGGGGGTCACACCGGGGAGCTGTTTTTT
TRBJ2-3	TRBV27	.	.	CASNDAKQGSTDTQYF	TGTGCCAGCAACGACGCTAAACAGGGTTCCACAGATACGCAGTATTTT
TRBJ1-1	TRBV27	many	.	CASSLMGGGNTEAFF	TGTGCCAGCAGTTTGATGGGGGGCGGGAACACTGAAGCTTTCTTT
TRBJ1-1	TRBV29-1	many	.	CSVEDAQNTEAFF	TGCAGCGTTGAAGATGCGCAGAACACTGAAGCTTTCTTT
TRBJ2-5	TRBV10-3	many	.	CAISESAGEETQYF	TGTGCCATCAGTGAGTCGGCAGGGGAAGAGACCCAGTACTTC
TRBJ2-5	TRBV6-2/TRBV6-3	many	TRBD2	CASSYSAGGQETQYF	TGTGCCAGCAGTTATTCAGCGGGGGGGCAAGAGACCCAGTACTTC
TRBJ1-1	TRBV28	many	.	CASISTSLNTEAFF	TGTGCCAGCATCAGTACTTCCTTGAACACTGAAGCTTTCTTT
TRBJ2-7	TRBV29-1	.	.	CSVIQASYEQYF	TGCAGCGTGATACAGGCCAGCTACGAGCAGTACTTC
TRBJ1-1	TRBV28	many	.	CASSQTGSNTEAFF	TGTGCCAGCAGTCAGACCGGATCGAACACTGAAGCTTTCTTT
TRBJ1-2	TRBV5-1	many	.	CASSSQDYYGYTF	TGCGCCAGCAGCTCCCAGGACTACTATGGCTACACCTTC
TRBJ1-2	TRBV20-1	few	.	CSARDSTGSRGYTF	TGCAGTGCTAGAGATAGTACAGGCAGTAGGGGCTACACCTTC
TRBJ2-1	TRBV19	few	.	CASSIPWGQGGNEQFF	TGTGCCAGTAGTATCCCGTGGGGGCAAGGGGGAAATGAGCAGTTCTTC
TRBJ1-2	TRBV7-3	.	TRBD1	CASSRRQGYGYTF	TGTGCCAGCAGCCGCAGACAGGGCTATGGCTACACCTTC
TRBJ2-1	TRBV12-5	.	TRBD1	CASGLVLGGRQGVNEQFF	TGTGCTAGTGGTTTGGTACTCGGGGGCCGACAGGGGGTAAATGAGCAGTTCTTC
TRBJ1-1	TRBV11-2	many	.	CASTPSLNTEAFF	TGTGCCAGCACCCCATCCCTGAACACTGAAGCTTTCTTT
TRBJ2-1	TRBV7-9	many	.	CASSLPYQEQFF	TGTGCCAGCAGCTTACCTTATCAAGAGCAGTTCTTC
TRBJ2-1	TRBV3-1	many	TRBD2	CASSQGLAGYNEQFF	TGTGCCAGCAGCCAAGGGCTAGCGGGTTACAATGAGCAGTTCTTC
TRBJ1-1	TRBV2	many	.	CASSRGLGAFF	TGTGCCAGCAGTAGGGGCCTCGGAGCTTTCTTT
TRBJ1-1	TRBV5-4	few	.	CASSYSDILNTEAFF	TGTGCCAGCAGCTACTCGGACATCCTGAACACTGAAGCTTTCTTT
TRBJ2-1	TRBV20-1	few	.	CSARVYGTHNEQFF	TGCAGTGCTAGAGTATACGGGACTCACAATGAGCAGTTCTTC
TRBJ2-1	TRBV7-3	.	TRBD2	CASSETGTSGGAAYNEQFF	TGTGCCAGCAGCGAAACCGGGACTAGCGGGGGGGCCGCGTACAATGAGCAGTTCTTC
TRBJ2-1	TRBV14	.	.	CASSQAPGTRRGNEQFF	TGTGCCAGCAGCCAAGCCCCGGGGACCCGAAGGGGCAATGAGCAGTTCTTC
TRBJ2-7	TRBV6-1	many	.	CASSAFTYEQYF	TGTGCCAGCAGTGCTTTCACCTACGAGCAGTACTTC
TRBJ2-1	TRBV7-9	.	TRBD2	CASSLAGLAGTEQFF	TGTGCCAGCAGCTTAGCGGGACTAGCGGGGACTGAGCAGTTCTTC
TRBJ1-3	TRBV12-3/TRBV12-4	.	.	CASTRGQSSGNTIYF	TGTGCCAGCACCCGCGGACAGAGCTCTGGAAACACCATATATTTT
TRBJ1-4	TRBV7-8	many	.	CASSLGQATNEKLFF	TGTGCCAGCAGCTTAGGCCAGGCAACTAATGAAAAACTGTTTTTT
TRBJ2-3	TRBV7-9	.	.	CASSLAGGHEADTQYF	TGTGCCAGCAGCTTAGCGGGGGGGCATGAGGCAGATACGCAGTATTTT
TRBJ2-2	TRBV5-6	few	.	CASSKAGVYGLFF	TGTGCCAGCAGTAAAGCCGGGGTTTACGGGCTGTTTTTT
TRBJ2-7	TRBV6-5	many	TRBD1	CASSIRDRGSYEQYF	TGTGCCAGCAGCATCCGGGACAGGGGGTCCTACGAGCAGTACTTC
TRBJ2-7	TRBV2	many	.	CASIRPGGPYEQYF	TGTGCCAGCATAAGGCCCGGGGGCCCCTACGAGCAGTACTTC
TRBJ1-2	TRBV11-2	many	.	CASSFGGRGADYGYTF	TGTGCCAGCAGCTTTGGTGGGAGGGGCGCGGACTATGGCTACACCTTC
TRBJ2-7	TRBV7-2	many	.	CASSRYRDFYEQYF	TGTGCCAGCAGCCGGTACCGGGACTTCTACGAGCAGTACTTC